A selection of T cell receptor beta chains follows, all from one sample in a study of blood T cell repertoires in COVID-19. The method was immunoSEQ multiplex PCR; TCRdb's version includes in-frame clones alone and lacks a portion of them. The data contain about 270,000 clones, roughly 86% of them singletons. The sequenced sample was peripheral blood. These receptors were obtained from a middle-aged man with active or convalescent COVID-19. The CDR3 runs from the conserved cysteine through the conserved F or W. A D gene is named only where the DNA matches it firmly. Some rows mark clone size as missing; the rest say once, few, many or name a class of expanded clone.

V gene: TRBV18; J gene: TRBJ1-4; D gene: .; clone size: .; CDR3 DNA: TGTGCCAGCTCACCAGCGGGGGCGATTCCTCGAATAAATGAAAAACTGTTTTTT; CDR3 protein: CASSPAGAIPRINEKLFF
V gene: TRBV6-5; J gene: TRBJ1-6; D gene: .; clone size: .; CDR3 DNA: TGTGCCAGCAGCCGGGAGGGTTTCGGTTCACCCCTCCACTTT; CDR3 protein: CASSREGFGSPLHF
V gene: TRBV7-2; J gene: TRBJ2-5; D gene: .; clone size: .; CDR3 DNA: TGTGCCAGCAGCTTAGTGGAGGGCCAGACCCAGTACTTC; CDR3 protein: CASSLVEGQTQYF
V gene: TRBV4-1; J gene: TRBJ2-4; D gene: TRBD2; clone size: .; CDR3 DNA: TGCGCCAGCAGCCAAGAGTTCCTGACTAGCGGGAGGGCGTTGGGGTTC; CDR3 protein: CASSQEFLTSGRALGF
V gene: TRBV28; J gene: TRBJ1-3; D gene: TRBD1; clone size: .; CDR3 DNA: TGTGCCAGCACCCAACAGGGGGGTGGAAACACCATATATTTT; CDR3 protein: CASTQQGGGNTIYF
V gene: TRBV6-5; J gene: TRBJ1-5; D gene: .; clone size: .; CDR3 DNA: TGTGCCAGCAAAACGGGGGTGGGTCAGCCCCAGCATTTT; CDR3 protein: CASKTGVGQPQHF
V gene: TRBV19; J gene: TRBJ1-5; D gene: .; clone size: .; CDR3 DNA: TGTGCCAGTACCCAGCAGGCAGGGAACCGTAGGAATCAGCCCCAGCATTTT; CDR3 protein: CASTQQAGNRRNQPQHF
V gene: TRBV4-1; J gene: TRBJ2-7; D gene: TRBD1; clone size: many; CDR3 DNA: TGCGCCAGCAGCCGGAACAGGGGGCTTCAAGGCGAGCAGTACTTC; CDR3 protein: CASSRNRGLQGEQYF
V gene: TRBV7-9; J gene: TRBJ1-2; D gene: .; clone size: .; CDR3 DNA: TGTGCCAGCAGCTTAGAGGCGGCAGCTAACTATGGCTACACCTTC; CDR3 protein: CASSLEAAANYGYTF
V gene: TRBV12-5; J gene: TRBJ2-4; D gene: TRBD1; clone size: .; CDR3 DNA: TGTGCTAGTGGGCCGGGACAGACAGCCAAAAACATTCAGTACTTC; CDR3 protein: CASGPGQTAKNIQYF
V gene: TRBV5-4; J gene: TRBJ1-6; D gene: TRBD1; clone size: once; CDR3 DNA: TGTGCCAGCAGCTTGGGGACAGGGAGTAATTCACCCCTCCACTTT; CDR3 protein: CASSLGTGSNSPLHF
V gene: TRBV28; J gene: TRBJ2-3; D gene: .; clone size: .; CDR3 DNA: TGTGCCAGCGGTACAGGGCTAACCGGGACGCAGTATTTT; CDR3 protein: CASGTGLTGTQYF
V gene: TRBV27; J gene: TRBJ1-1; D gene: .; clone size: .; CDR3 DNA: TGTGCCAGCAGTCCTCTAGGGGGGAACACTGAAGCTTTCTTT; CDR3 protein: CASSPLGGNTEAFF
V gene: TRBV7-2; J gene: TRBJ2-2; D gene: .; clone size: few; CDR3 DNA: TGTGCCAGCAGCCCAACCGGACAGACCGGGGAGCTGTTTTTT; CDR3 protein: CASSPTGQTGELFF
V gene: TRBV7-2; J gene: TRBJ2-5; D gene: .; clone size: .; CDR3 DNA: TGTGCCAGCAGCTTGACTTCAGGGGAAGAGACCCAGTACTTC; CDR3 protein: CASSLTSGEETQYF
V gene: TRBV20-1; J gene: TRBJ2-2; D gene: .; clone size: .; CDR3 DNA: TGCAGTGCTAGTCGAAGGACAAACACCGGGGAGCTGTTTTTT; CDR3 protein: CSASRRTNTGELFF
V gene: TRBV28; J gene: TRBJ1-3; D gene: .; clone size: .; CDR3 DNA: TGTGCCAGCAGTTTGTTGCGGATGGCAGGAAACACCATATATTTT; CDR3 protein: CASSLLRMAGNTIYF
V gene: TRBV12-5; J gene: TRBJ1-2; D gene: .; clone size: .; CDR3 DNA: TGTGCTAGTGGTTCTGGGGCCGTCAATGGCTACACCTTC; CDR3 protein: CASGSGAVNGYTF
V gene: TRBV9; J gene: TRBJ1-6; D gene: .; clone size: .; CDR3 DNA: TGTGCCAGCAGCGTGAGTTCACCCCTCCACTTT; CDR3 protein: CASSVSSPLHF
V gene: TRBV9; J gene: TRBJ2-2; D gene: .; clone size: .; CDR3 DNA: TGTGCCAGCAGCGTCAGGGGGGCTGACACCGGGGAGCTGTTTTTT; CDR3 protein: CASSVRGADTGELFF
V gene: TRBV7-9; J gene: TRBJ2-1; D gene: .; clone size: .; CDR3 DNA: TGTGCCAGCAGCCCCCCACAGGGTCTACGTTACAATGAGCAGTTCTTC; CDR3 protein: CASSPPQGLRYNEQFF
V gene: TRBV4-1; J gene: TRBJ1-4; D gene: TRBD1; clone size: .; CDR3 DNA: TGCGCCAGCAGCTTAGGGACAGGGGGGAATGAAAAACTGTTTTTT; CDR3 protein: CASSLGTGGNEKLFF
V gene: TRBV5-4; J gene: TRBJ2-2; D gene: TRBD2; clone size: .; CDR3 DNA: TGTGCCAGCAGCCGGCTCCCCGGACTAGCGGGAGGAAAGAACACCGGGGAGCTGTTTTTT; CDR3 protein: CASSRLPGLAGGKNTGELFF
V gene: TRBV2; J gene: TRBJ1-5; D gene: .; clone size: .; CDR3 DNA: TGTGCCAGCAGCCCAAATACGGCGGGGAATCAGCCCCAGCATTTT; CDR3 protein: CASSPNTAGNQPQHF
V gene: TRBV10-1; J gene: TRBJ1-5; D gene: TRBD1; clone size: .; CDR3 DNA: TGCGCCAGCAGTGGACTACAGGGGGGGAATCAGCCCCAGCATTTT; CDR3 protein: CASSGLQGGNQPQHF
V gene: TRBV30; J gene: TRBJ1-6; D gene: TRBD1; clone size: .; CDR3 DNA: TGTGCCTGGAAGGGACAGGGGAATTCACCCCTCCACTTT; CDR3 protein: CAWKGQGNSPLHF
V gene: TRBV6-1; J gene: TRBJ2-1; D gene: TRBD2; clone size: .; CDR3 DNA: TGTGCCAGCAGTGAAGTCTCGGGACTAGCGGGTGAGCAGTTCTTC; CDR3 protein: CASSEVSGLAGEQFF
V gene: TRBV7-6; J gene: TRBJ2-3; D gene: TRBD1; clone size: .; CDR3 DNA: TGTGCCAGCAGCCTTCGACAGGGAAAAAGCACAGATACGCAGTATTTT; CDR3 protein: CASSLRQGKSTDTQYF
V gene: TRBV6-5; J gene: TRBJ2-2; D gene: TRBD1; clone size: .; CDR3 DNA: TGTGCCAGCAGACGACAGGGGACGAACACCGGGGAGCTGTTTTTT; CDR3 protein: CASRRQGTNTGELFF